The TCR beta chain under discussion was sequenced for a study of CD4 T cells in relation to SARS-CoV-2 and coronaviruses. Here immunoSEQ multiplex PCR was the method, and the copy in TCRdb shows in-frame clones only, minus some. The table includes 38,000 or so clones, roughly four fifths detected once. Turning to this clone: Antigen specificity is unknown.

Overall study findings and caveats: This crossreactivity analysis covered spike protein alone, no other viral proteins.

The V gene end was trimmed by 0 bases and the J gene end by 4 bases; junction bases not matched to a gene: 11. The germline V gene has CDR1 LGHNA and CDR2 YNFKEQ. The CDR3 sequence is 17 residues long. Sequenced material: naive CD4+ T cells from PBMCs, cultured in vitro. Indicated subset: naive CD4+ T cells isolated by negative enrichment. The chain couples TRBV4-2 to TRBJ2-7; 8 bases line up with TRBD1. The sequence was collected from an adult with COVID-19. CDR3 sequence (DNA): TGTGCCAGCAGCCAAGAGACTGAACAGGGGGTCGAGTACGAGCAGTACTTC. Translated, it gives CASSQETEQGVEYEQYF.